The entry below gives a single T cell receptor (beta chain) sequence along with its context. Alongside a J-beta primer mix, a sample-barcoded 5' primer served in a second PCR lasting roughly 7 to 11 cycles. TCRdb reanalysed the 5' RACE reads using MiXCR and keeps one entry per CDR3 protein. In the table there are about 830,000 distinct CDR3 sequences, 55% to 65% of which are singletons. The CDR3 totals 14 residues. The V end was cut by 1 base, the J end by 4 bases, with 10 bases between. Germline CDR1 and CDR2: LGHNA and YSLEER. The record originates from a study of blood T cells in healthy people across ages.

The sequence derives from a man aged 30-40 years in good health. This chain links TRBV4-3 with TRBJ1-2; D ambiguous. Input material: blood. Here the CDR3 DNA reads TGCGCCAGCAGCCAAGGGGTGAACAGCTATGGCTACACCTTC. Translated, it gives CASSQGVNSYGYTF.